This T cell receptor (beta chain) appears in the sequencing data of a study of cytomegalovirus exposure and HLA in healthy donors. Remarks on this clone: The target antigen is unknown.

Study results and caveats: Generally TCR sequences proved uncommon, though certain public TCRs appeared in numerous donors.

Measured with immunoSEQ multiplex PCR; TCRdb has only the in-frame clones, and not every one. The sample carries 200,000 to 300,000 clones, roughly 90% recorded once. The sequenced sample consisted of PBMCs. The sequence was obtained from a young man in good health and CMV-seropositive.

This chain's CDR3 is CASRRLADTYNEQFF. CDR3 nucleotides: TGTGCCAGCAGGCGACTGGCCGACACTTACAATGAGCAGTTCTTC. The chain uses TRBV27 and TRBJ2-1, with D hard to call. There are 15 residues in the CDR3. The germline gives CDR1 MNHEY, CDR2 SMNVEV (reference sequence). The V gene lost 6 bases and the J gene lost 4 bases, with 16 bases spanning the gap.